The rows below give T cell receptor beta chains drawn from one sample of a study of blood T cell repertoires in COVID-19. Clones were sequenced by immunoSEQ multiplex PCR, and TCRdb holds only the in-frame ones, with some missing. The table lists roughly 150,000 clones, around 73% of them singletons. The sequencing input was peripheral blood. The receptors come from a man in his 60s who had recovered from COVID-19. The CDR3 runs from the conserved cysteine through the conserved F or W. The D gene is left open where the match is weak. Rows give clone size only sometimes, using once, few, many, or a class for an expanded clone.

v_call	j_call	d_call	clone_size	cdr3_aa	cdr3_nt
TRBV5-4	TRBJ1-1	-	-	CASSSGGQGTEAFF	TGTGCCAGCAGCTCGGGAGGGCAAGGAACTGAAGCTTTCTTT
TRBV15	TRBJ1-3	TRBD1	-	CATSRDRVAGNTIYF	TGTGCCACCAGCAGGGACAGGGTAGCTGGAAACACCATATATTTT
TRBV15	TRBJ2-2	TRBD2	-	CATSRDGREGGELFF	TGTGCCACCAGCAGAGATGGAAGGGAGGGAGGGGAGCTGTTTTTT
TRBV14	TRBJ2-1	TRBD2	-	CASSQERRGVGQFF	TGTGCCAGCAGCCAAGAAAGGCGGGGGGTTGGGCAGTTCTTC
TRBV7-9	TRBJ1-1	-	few	CASSSSRVAEAFF	TGTGCCAGCAGCTCTTCACGGGTCGCTGAAGCTTTCTTT
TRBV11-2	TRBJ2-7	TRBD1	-	CASSSLRDRSYEQYF	TGTGCCAGCAGCTCTTTACGGGACAGGAGCTACGAGCAGTACTTC
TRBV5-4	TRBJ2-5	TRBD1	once	CASSHTTQGASQETQYF	TGTGCCAGCAGCCATACCACCCAGGGGGCTTCCCAAGAGACCCAGTACTTC
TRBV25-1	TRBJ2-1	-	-	CASTQAGLHEQFF	TGTGCCAGCACCCAGGCAGGGTTGCATGAGCAGTTCTTC
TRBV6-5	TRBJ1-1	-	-	CATHEGTYTEAFF	TGTGCCACCCACGAAGGGACATACACTGAAGCTTTCTTT
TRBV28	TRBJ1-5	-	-	CASSTPQGRPRGNQPQHF	TGTGCCAGCAGTACGCCCCAGGGTAGACCCCGCGGCAATCAGCCCCAGCATTTT
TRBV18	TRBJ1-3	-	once	CASSDLGLPTGNTIYF	TGTGCCAGCTCAGACCTGGGCCTTCCTACTGGAAACACCATATATTTT
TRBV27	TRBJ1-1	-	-	CASRPGVMNTEAFF	TGTGCCAGCAGGCCAGGGGTCATGAACACTGAAGCTTTCTTT
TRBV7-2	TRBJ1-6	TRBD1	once	CASSFRGGTGNSPLHF	TGTGCCAGCAGCTTTCGGGGCGGGACAGGGAATTCACCCCTCCACTTT
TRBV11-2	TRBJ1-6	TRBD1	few	CASSSTGQHNSPLHF	TGTGCCAGCAGCTCAACGGGACAGCATAATTCACCCCTCCACTTT
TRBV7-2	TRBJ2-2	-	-	CASSFGGNTGELFF	TGTGCCAGCAGCTTTGGCGGCAACACCGGGGAGCTGTTTTTT
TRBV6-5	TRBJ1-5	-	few	CASKQMTTSNQPQHF	TGTGCCAGCAAACAAATGACAACTAGCAATCAGCCCCAGCATTTT
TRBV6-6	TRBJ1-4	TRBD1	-	CASSNHRGENEKLFF	TGTGCCAGCAGTAACCACAGGGGAGAGAATGAAAAACTGTTTTTT
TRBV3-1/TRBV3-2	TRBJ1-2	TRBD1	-	CSTRTGMYGYTF	TGCTCAACCAGGACAGGGATGTATGGCTACACCTTC